This T cell receptor (beta chain) came from a study of cytomegalovirus exposure and HLA in healthy donors. 60 Vbeta and 13 Jbeta primers were used in PCR. The table came from immunoSEQ multiplex PCR; TCRdb's copy has only in-frame clones and leaves some out. The repertoire holds about 170,000 clones, with around 80% as singletons. The CDR3 contains 15 residues. The junction had 9 bases not matched to a gene; V was cut back by 6 bases and J by 7 bases. CDR1 SNHLY and CDR2 FYNNEI come from the germline V gene. This TCR was sampled from a female donor in good health and CMV-seronegative. The sequencing input was PBMCs. This chain connects TRBV2 to TRBJ1-6, with 7 bases fitting TRBD1. CDR3 residues: CASRASRQGNSPLHF. The CDR3 coding sequence is TGTGCCAGCAGGGCGAGTAGACAGGGAAATTCACCCCTCCACTTT.